The 20 T cell receptor beta chains below come from one sample, sequenced in a study of T cells in Graves' hyperthyroidism and ophthalmopathy. RNA transcripts were the template for amplifying TCR beta CDR3 regions. HTBI primers were employed in a first-round RT-PCR of the TCR CDR3. A single record per CDR3 protein comes from TCRdb applying MiXCR to the multiplex PCR reads. The sample gives some 250,000 distinct CDR3 sequences, around 15% of which show up once; about 30% is in the top ten. Sample: blood. Receptors were obtained from a woman aged 45-65 years with Graves' hyperthyroidism that later progressed to Graves' ophthalmopathy.

This clonotype was recorded at least ten times. The chain employs TRBV18 and TRBJ1-1, with D unresolved. CDR1 is KGHSH, CDR2 LQKENI, per germline. Trimming removed 6 bases at V and 0 bases at J, with 14 bases between. There are 15 residues in the CDR3. The CDR3 loop reads CASSRRVEMNTEAFF. The CDR3, as DNA: TGTGCCAGCTCTCGACGGGTGGAGATGAACACTGAAGCTTTCTTT.

Concerning this clonotype itself: This may be a read error: a much more frequent sequence differs by one nucleotide. The J gene is TRBJ2-1, the V gene TRBV28; D tentatively fits TRBD1 or TRBD2 (6 bases each). The germline gives CDR1 MDHEN, CDR2 SYDVKM. The length of the CDR3 is 15 residues. In nucleotides, the CDR3 is TGTGTCAGCAGTTTAGTTGGACCAAGGGGGGATGAGCAGTTCTTC. Its protein product is CVSSLVGPRGDEQFF.

This clonotype was seen a few times. This rearrangement joins TRBV20-1 to TRBJ2-1; 9 bases are shared with TRBD1. Per germline, CDR1 DFQATT and CDR2 SNEGSKA (reference sequence). This CDR3 comprises 15 residues. Trimming at V came to 5 bases and at J to 3 bases, leaving 8 bases not matched to a gene. The CDR3 sequence: CSAGRDRVGYNEQFF. The CDR3 DNA reads TGCAGTGCTGGCCGGGACAGGGTAGGCTACAATGAGCAGTTCTTC.

The rearrangement uses TRBV5-1 and TRBJ2-7; D call uncertain. The germline CDR1 and CDR2 sequences are SGHRS and YFSETQ. The CDR3 is 15 amino acids. Trimming stripped 1 base from V and 0 bases from J, with 11 bases between. CDR3: CASSLNNPTSYEQYF. In DNA, the CDR3 is TGCGCCAGCAGCTTGAACAATCCCACCTCCTACGAGCAGTACTTC.

The chain carries TRBV4-2 and TRBJ1-2; a weak D match, TRBD1 (5 bases). The CDR3 contains 16 residues. V was cut by 4 bases and J by 2 bases, with 17 bases left in between. Germline V gives CDR1 LGHNA, CDR2 YNFKEQ. The CDR3 DNA reads TGTGCCAGCAGCCGCGATGGAGGGGCGACCAACTATGGCTACACCTTC. It yields the protein CASSRDGGATNYGYTF.

This chain connects TRBV9 to TRBJ2-5; D perhaps matches TRBD2 (6 bases). V gave up 0 bases and J gave up 5 bases, with 14 bases separating them. The CDR3 covers 15 residues. Germline loops: CDR1 SGDLS, CDR2 YYNGEE. As DNA, the CDR3 is TGTGCCAGCAGCGTAGGTTGGGACTCACCTGAGACCCAGTACTTC. It translates to CASSVGWDSPETQYF.

V gene TRBV11-2 combines with J gene TRBJ2-3, with 10 bases identical to TRBD2. Germline loops: CDR1 SGHAT, CDR2 FQNNGV. The V gene end was trimmed by 7 bases and the J gene end by 2 bases; junction bases not matched to a gene: 6. The CDR3 extends over 15 amino acids. CDR3 loop: CASNSLAGFTDTQYF. The CDR3 DNA reads as TGTGCCAGCAACTCACTAGCGGGATTCACAGATACGCAGTATTTT.

In its sample, this clonotype was seen many times. The CDR3 protein is CATSVYPLEAFF. The CDR3 DNA sequence: TGTGCCACCAGTGTATATCCCCTCGAAGCTTTCTTT. The chain employs TRBV24-1 and TRBJ1-1; D is uncertain. This CDR3 has 12 residues. Germline V gene data show CDR1 as KGHDR and CDR2 as SFDVKD. The ends were cut back, 5 bases at V and 8 bases at J, with 11 bases in the middle.

This clonotype has ten or more counts. The CDR3 DNA reads TGTGCCAGCAGCCCAGGGGGGGGACCGTGGACCTACGAGCAGTACTTC. This encodes CASSPGGGPWTYEQYF. The chain employs TRBV5-6 and TRBJ2-7; D tentatively fits TRBD1 or TRBD2 (7 bases each). The CDR3 is made up of 16 amino acids. Deletions cut 4 bases from V and 2 bases from J, with 19 bases between. Germline V gene data show CDR1 as SGHDT and CDR2 as YYEEEE.

This clonotype was counted many times. V and J are TRBV19 and TRBJ2-7; D may be TRBD1 (5 bases). The V gene's germline CDR1 is LNHDA and CDR2 SQIVND (reference sequence). The CDR3 covers 15 residues. The ends were cut back, 5 bases at V and 2 bases at J, with 16 bases in the middle. The CDR3 region has the DNA TGTGCCAGTAGTCCCGGAACAGGACACCCCTACGAGCAGTACTTC. Protein: CASSPGTGHPYEQYF. Full variable domain (remainder filled in from reference TRBV19 and TRBJ2-7): DGGITQSPKYLFRKEGQNVTLSCEQNLNHDAMYWYRQDPGQGLRLIYYSQIVNDFQKGDIAEGYSVSREKKESFPLTVTSAQKNPTAFYLCASSPGTGHPYEQYFGPGTRLTVT.

At least ten counts were recorded for this clonotype. The V gene is TRBV2, the J gene TRBJ2-7, with TRBD1 identical over 9 bases. This CDR3 comprises 14 residues. The V segment lost 7 bases and the J segment 2 bases; nucleotides outside the gene matches: 6. Germline CDR1 reads SNHLY; CDR2 reads FYNNEI. The CDR3: CASKSGTGTYEQYF. The DNA of the CDR3 is TGTGCCAGCAAGAGTGGGACAGGGACCTACGAGCAGTACTTC.

There are a few counts of this clonotype. The CDR3 region is CASSFFGTYETQYF. The CDR3 coding sequence is TGTGCCAGCAGCTTCTTTGGGACATATGAGACCCAGTACTTC. The chain recombines TRBV7-9 with TRBJ2-5; tentatively, D is TRBD1 (6 bases). The V gene lost 3 bases and the J gene lost 5 bases, with 13 bases spanning the gap. The germline V gene encodes CDR1 SEHNR and CDR2 FQNEAQ (reference sequence). This CDR3 contains 14 residues. The entire variable domain, with the rest obtained from reference TRBV7-9 and TRBJ2-5, is as follows: DTGVSQNPRHKITKRGQNVTFRCDPISEHNRLYWYRQTLGQGPEFLTYFQNEAQLEKSRLLSDRFSAERPKGSFSTLEIQRTEQGDSAMYLCASSFFGTYETQYFGPGTRLLVL.

This clonotype was detected ten times or more. The J gene is TRBJ2-7, the V gene TRBV28, with D hard to call. The V gene's germline CDR1 is MDHEN and CDR2 SYDVKM. The CDR3 runs 11 residues. The V end was cut by 6 bases, the J end by 6 bases, with 9 bases between. The CDR3 region is CASSLRREQYF. DNA of the CDR3: TGTGCCAGCAGCCTCCGGCGCGAGCAGTACTTC.

The chain combines TRBV5-4 with TRBJ2-1; D call uncertain. Germline V CDR1 and CDR2: SGHNT, YYREEE (reference sequence). Trimming took 1 base from V and 0 from J, leaving 14 bases between them. This CDR3 contains 17 residues. The CDR3 sequence is CASSLYPFGNSYNEQFF. Here the CDR3 DNA reads TGTGCCAGCAGCTTGTATCCGTTTGGGAACTCCTACAATGAGCAGTTCTTC.

Details on this clonotype: Given a much more abundant clone one base away, this may be a read error. V usage is TRBV29-1 and J usage is TRBJ2-3, with TRBD1 matching 9 bases. Germline values: CDR1 SQVTM, CDR2 ANQGSEA. CDR3 size: 13 residues. The CDR3 DNA reads as TGCAGCGTGGGGACAGGGAGCATAGATACGCAGTATTTT. It encodes CSVGTGSIDTQYF.

This clonotype has ten or more counts. The rearrangement uses TRBV20-1 and TRBJ1-2, with 7 bases aligning to TRBD1. The CDR3 spans 16 residues. The V and J ends lost 3 bases and 3 bases, in that order; junction bases with no gene match: 13. Per germline, CDR1 DFQATT and CDR2 SNEGSKA (reference sequence). The CDR3 protein is CSASSPQGGWDYGYTF. In DNA form, the CDR3 reads TGCAGTGCTAGCTCCCCTCAAGGGGGCTGGGACTATGGCTACACCTTC.

This clonotype was counted many times. The V gene is TRBV20-1, the J gene TRBJ1-1, with a weak D call TRBD1 (5 bases). From germline, CDR1 is DFQATT and CDR2 SNEGSKA (reference sequence). The V end lost 0 bases, the J end lost 6 bases, and 11 bases lay between the germline ends. The CDR3 has 13 residues. This CDR3 is CSARDPGMSEAFF. As DNA, the CDR3 is TGCAGTGCTAGAGACCCAGGGATGTCTGAAGCTTTCTTT.

This clonotype was recorded many times. This chain connects TRBV28 to TRBJ2-7; TRBD1 matches at 11 bases. V dropped 3 bases and J dropped 1; count of bases not matched to a gene: 14. This CDR3 has 19 residues. CDR1 is MDHEN and CDR2 is SYDVKM in the germline V gene. The CDR3 reads CASSFDFGTGGIRSYEQYF. The CDR3 DNA reads TGTGCCAGCAGTTTTGATTTCGGGACAGGGGGTATTAGGTCCTACGAGCAGTACTTC.

This clonotype was detected many times. The chain joins TRBV11-2 to TRBJ2-6; unclear D gene. This CDR3 region has 14 residues. With 5 bases removed from V and 4 bases from J, the gap between germline ends came to 9 bases. From germline, CDR1 is SGHAT and CDR2 FQNNGV. CDR3 sequence (DNA): TGTGCCAGCAGCCCCCGGCAGGGGGCCAACGTCCTGACTTTC. Translating it yields CASSPRQGANVLTF. Full variable domain (remainder filled in from reference TRBV11-2 and TRBJ2-6): EAGVAQSPRYKIIEKRQSVAFWCNPISGHATLYWYQQILGQGPKLLIQFQNNGVVDDSQLPKDRFSAERLKGVDSTLKIQPAKLEDSAVYLCASSPRQGANVLTFGAGSRLTVL.

This sequence joins TRBV24-1 and TRBJ1-1, with unresolved D. Germline V gives CDR1 KGHDR, CDR2 SFDVKD. The CDR3 is 11 amino acids. The V end was cut by 9 bases, the J end by 11 bases, with 15 bases between. CDR3 in amino acids: CATDNGSRAFF. As DNA, the CDR3 is TGTGCCACCGATAATGGCTCACGGGCTTTCTTT.